This T cell receptor (beta chain) was captured in a study of cytomegalovirus exposure and HLA in healthy donors. In the case of this clone: The sample contains more than one DNA sequence encoding this CDR3.

The PCR contained 60 Vbeta and 13 Jbeta primers. The method was immunoSEQ multiplex PCR; TCRdb's version includes in-frame clones alone and lacks a portion of them. Among about 120,000 clones listed, roughly 15% were seen once. Between the trimmed V and J ends, which lost 6 bases and 1 base, there was a span of 12 bases. The germline V gene has CDR1 MDHEN and CDR2 SYDVKM. The CDR3 has 14 residues. This clonotype originated in a woman aged 18-29 years in good health and CMV-seronegative. This chain uses TRBV28 with TRBJ1-1, with D perhaps TRBD1 (6 bases). Sequencing was carried out using PBMCs. The CDR3: CASRPDRSNTEAFF. CDR3 sequence (DNA): TGTGCCAGCAGGCCAGACAGGTCGAACACTGAAGCTTTCTTT.